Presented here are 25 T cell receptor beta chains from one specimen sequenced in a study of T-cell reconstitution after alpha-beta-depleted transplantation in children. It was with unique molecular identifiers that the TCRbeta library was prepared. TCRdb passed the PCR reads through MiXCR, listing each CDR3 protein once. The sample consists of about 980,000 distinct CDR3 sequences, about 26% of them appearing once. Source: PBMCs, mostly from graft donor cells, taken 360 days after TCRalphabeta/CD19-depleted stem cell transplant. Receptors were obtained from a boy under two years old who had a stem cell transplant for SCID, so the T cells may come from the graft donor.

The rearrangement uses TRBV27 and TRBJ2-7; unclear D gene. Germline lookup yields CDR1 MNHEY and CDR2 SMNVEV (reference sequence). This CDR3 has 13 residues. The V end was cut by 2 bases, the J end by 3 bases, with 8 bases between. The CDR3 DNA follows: TGTGCCAGCAGTTTAGGGGATTACTACGAGCAGTACTTC. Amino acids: CASSLGDYYEQYF.

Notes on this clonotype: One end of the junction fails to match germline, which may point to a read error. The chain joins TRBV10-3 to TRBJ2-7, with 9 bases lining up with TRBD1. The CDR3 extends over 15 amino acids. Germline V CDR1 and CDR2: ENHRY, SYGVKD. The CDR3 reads CATLPSGQGSHEQYF. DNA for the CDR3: TGTGCCACCCTTCCATCGGGACAGGGCTCCCACGAGCAGTACTTC.

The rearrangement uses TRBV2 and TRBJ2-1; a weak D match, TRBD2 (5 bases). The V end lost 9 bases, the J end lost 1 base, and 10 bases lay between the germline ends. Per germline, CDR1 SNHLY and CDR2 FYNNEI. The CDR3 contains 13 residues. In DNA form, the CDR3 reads TGTGCCAGTGGGGAGCGATCCTACAATGAGCAGTTCTTC. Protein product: CASGERSYNEQFF.

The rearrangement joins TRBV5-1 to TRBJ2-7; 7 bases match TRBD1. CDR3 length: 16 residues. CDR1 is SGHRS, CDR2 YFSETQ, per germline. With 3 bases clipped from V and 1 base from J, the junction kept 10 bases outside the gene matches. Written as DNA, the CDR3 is TGCGCCAGCAGCTCAACGGGACAGTCCACTTCCTACGAGCAGTACTTC. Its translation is CASSSTGQSTSYEQYF.

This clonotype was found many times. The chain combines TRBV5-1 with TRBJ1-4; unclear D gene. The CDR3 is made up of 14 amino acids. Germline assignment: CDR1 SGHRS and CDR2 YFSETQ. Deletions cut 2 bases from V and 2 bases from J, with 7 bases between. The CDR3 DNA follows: TGCGCCAGCAGCTTTGGGAGTACTAATGAAAAACTGTTTTTT. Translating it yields CASSFGSTNEKLFF. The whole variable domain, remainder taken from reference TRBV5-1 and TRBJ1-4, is KAGVTQTPRYLIKTRGQQVTLSCSPISGHRSVSWYQQTPGQGLQFLFEYFSETQRNKGNFPGRFSGRQFSNSRSEMNVSTLELGDSALYLCASSFGSTNEKLFFGSGTQLSVL.

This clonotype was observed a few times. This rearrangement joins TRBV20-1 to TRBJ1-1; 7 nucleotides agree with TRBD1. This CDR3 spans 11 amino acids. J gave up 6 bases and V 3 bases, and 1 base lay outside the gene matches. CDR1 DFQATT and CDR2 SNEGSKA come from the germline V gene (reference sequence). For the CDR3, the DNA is TGCAGTGCTAGGACAGGGCCTGAAGCTTTCTTT. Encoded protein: CSARTGPEAFF.

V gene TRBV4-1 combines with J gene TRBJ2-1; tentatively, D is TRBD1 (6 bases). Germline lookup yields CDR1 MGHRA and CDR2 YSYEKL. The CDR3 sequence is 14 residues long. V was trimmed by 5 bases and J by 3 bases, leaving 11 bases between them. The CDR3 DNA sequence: TGCGCCAGCAGCGAAGGGACACTCTACAATGAGCAGTTCTTC. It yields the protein CASSEGTLYNEQFF.

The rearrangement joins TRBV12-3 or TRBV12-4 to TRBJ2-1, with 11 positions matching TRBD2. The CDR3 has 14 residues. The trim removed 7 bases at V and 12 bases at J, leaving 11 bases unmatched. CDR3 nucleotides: TGTGCCAGCATACCGACGGATAGCGGGGGGGGGCAGTTCTTC. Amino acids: CASIPTDSGGGQFF.

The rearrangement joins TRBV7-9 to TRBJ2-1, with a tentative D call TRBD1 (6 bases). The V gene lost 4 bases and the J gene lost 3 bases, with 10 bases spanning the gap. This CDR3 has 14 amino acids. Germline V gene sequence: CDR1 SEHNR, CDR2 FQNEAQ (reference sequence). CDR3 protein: CASSSWDNYNEQFF. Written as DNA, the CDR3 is TGTGCCAGCAGCTCATGGGACAACTACAATGAGCAGTTCTTC.

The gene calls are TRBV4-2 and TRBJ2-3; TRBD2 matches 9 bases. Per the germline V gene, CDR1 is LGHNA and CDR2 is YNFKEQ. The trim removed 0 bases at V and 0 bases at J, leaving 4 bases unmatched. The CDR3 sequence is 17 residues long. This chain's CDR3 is CASSQERSGGSTDTQYF. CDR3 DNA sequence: TGTGCCAGCAGCCAAGAAAGGAGCGGGGGGAGCACAGATACGCAGTATTTT.

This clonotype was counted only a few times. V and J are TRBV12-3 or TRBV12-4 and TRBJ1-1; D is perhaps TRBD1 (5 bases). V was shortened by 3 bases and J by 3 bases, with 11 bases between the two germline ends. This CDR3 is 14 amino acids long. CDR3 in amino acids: CASSFGGIHTEAFF. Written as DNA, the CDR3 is TGTGCCAGCAGTTTTGGGGGGATCCACACTGAAGCTTTCTTT.

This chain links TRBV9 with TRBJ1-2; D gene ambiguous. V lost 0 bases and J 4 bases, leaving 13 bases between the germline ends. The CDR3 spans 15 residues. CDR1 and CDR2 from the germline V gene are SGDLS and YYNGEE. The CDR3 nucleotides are TGTGCCAGCAGCGTAGATCTAGGGAACTCCTATGGCTACACCTTC. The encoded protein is CASSVDLGNSYGYTF.

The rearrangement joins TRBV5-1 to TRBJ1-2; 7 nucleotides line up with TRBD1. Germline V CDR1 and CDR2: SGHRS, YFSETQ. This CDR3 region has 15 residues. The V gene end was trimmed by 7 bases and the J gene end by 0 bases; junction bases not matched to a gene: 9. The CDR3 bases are TGCGCCAGCGGCGGTCCCGGGACAGCTAACTATGGCTACACCTTC. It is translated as CASGGPGTANYGYTF.

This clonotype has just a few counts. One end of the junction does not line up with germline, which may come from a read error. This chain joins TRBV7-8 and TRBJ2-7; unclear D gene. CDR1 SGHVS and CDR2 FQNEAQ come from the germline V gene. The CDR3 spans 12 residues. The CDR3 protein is CASTDADGPHLF. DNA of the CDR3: TGTGCCAGCACCGATGCCGATGGGCCCCACCTTTTC.

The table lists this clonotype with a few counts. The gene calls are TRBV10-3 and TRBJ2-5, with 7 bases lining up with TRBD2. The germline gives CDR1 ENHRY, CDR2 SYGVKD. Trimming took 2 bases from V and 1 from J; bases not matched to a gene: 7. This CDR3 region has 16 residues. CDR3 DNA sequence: TGTGCCATCAGTGAGGGCCAGCGGGGAGTCCAAGAGACCCAGTACTTC. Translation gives CAISEGQRGVQETQYF.

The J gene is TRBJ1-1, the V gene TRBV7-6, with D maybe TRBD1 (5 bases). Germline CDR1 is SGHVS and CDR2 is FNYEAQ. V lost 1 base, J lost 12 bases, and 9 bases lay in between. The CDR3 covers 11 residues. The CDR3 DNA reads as TGTGCCAGCAGCTTAGGGGGCCAACCTTTCTTT. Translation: CASSLGGQPFF.

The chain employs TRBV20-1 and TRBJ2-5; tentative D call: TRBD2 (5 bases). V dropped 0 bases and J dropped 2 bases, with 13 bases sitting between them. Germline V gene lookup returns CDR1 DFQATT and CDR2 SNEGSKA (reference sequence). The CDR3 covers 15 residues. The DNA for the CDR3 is TGCAGTGCTAGAGATGCCCAGCGGAGGCAAGAGACCCAGTACTTC. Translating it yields CSARDAQRRQETQYF.

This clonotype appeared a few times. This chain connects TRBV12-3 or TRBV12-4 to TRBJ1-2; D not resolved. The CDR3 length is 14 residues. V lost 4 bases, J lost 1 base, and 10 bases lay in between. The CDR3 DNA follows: TGTGCCAGCAGTTCGAGTAGGGTTAACTATGGCTACACCTTC. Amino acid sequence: CASSSSRVNYGYTF.

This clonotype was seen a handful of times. The CDR3 DNA sequence: TGTGCCAGCAGTCGAGGACAGGGATACGAAAAACTGTTTTTT. Encoded protein: CASSRGQGYEKLFF. The J gene is TRBJ1-4, the V gene TRBV28; 8 nucleotides align to TRBD1. The germline V gene encodes CDR1 MDHEN and CDR2 SYDVKM. V shed 5 bases, J shed 8 bases, and the junction held 7 bases outside the gene matches. The length of the CDR3 is 14 residues.

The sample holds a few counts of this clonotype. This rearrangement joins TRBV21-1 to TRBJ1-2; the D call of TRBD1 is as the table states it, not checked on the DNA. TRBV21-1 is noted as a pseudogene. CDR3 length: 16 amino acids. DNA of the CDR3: TGTGCCAGCAGCAAAGGGTGGGGCTTCCCCCTCTATGGCTACACCTTC. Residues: CASSKGWGFPLYGYTF.

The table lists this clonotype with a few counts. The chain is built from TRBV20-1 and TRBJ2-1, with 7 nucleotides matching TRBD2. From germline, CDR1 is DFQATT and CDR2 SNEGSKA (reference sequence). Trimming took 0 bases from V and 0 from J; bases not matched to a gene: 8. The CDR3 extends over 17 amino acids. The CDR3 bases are TGCAGTGCTAGAGATTACCGGGGGGTAAGCTCCTACAATGAGCAGTTCTTC. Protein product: CSARDYRGVSSYNEQFF.

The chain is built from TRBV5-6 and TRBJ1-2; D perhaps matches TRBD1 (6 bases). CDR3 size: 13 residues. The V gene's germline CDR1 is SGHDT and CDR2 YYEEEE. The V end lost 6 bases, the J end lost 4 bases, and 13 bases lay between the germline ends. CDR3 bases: TGTGCCAGCAACATACAGGGACCCTATGGCTACACCTTC. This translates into CASNIQGPYGYTF. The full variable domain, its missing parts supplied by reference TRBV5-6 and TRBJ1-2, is DAGVTQSPTHLIKTRGQQVTLRCSPKSGHDTVSWYQQALGQGPQFIFQYYEEEERQRGNFPDRFSGHQFPNYSSELNVNALLLGDSALYLCASNIQGPYGYTFGSGTRLTVV.

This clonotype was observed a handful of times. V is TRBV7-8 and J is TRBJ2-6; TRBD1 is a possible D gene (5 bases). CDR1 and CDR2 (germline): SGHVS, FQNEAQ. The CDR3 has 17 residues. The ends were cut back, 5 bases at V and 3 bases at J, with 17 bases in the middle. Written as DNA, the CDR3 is TGTGCCAGCAGCCTTAATACAGGTGCAATTGGGGCCAACGTCCTGACTTTC. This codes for CASSLNTGAIGANVLTF.

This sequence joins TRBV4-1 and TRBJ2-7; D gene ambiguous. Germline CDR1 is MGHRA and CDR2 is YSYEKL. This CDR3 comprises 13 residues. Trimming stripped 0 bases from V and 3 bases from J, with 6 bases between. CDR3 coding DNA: TGCGCCAGCAGCCAAGAATTGGGCTACGAGCAGTACTTC. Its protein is CASSQELGYEQYF.

This CDR3 reads CATSRGGDQEQYF. The CDR3 DNA sequence: TGTGCCACCAGCAGAGGGGGGGATCAGGAGCAGTACTTC. The chain joins TRBV15 to TRBJ2-7, with a possible D match to TRBD2 (6 bases). Trimming stripped 1 base from V and 7 bases from J, with 11 bases between. The germline CDR1 and CDR2 sequences are LNHNV and YYDKDF (reference sequence). The CDR3 is 13 residues long. Full variable domain (rest looked up from reference TRBV15 and TRBJ2-7): DAMVIQNPRYQVTQFGKPVTLSCSQTLNHNVMYWYQQKSSQAPKLLFHYYDKDFNNEADTPDNFQSRRPNTSFCFLDIRSPGLGDTAMYLCATSRGGDQEQYFGPGTRLTVT.